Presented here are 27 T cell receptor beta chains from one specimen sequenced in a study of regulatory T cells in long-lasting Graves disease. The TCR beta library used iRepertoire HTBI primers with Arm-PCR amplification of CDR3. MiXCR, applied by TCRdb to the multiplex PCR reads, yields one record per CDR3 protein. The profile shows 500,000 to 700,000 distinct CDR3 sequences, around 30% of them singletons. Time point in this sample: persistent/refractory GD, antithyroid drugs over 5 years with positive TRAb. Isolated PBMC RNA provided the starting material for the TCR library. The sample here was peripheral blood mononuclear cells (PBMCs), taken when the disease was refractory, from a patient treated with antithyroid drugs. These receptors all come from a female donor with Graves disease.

The CDR3 sequence is CASSVDPGPLYEQYF. The CDR3 DNA sequence: TGTGCCAGCAGCGTAGATCCGGGCCCTCTCTACGAGCAGTACTTC. The gene calls are TRBV9 and TRBJ2-7; D is undetermined. The CDR3 is 15 amino acids. Trimming pared 0 bases from V and 3 bases from J, leaving 13 bases between. The germline CDR1 and CDR2 sequences are SGDLS and YYNGEE.

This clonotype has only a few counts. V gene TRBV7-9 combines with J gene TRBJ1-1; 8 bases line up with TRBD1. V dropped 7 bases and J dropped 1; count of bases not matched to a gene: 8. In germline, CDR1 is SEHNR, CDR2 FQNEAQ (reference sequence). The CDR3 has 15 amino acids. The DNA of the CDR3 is TGTGCCAGCACTCGAACCGGGACAGGGAACACTGAAGCTTTCTTT. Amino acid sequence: CASTRTGTGNTEAFF.

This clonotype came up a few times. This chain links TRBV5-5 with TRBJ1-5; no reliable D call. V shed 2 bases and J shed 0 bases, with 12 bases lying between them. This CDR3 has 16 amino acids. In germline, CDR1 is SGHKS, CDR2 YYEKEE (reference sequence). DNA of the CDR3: TGTGCCAGCAGCTTCTACGACGGGTATAGCAATCAGCCCCAGCATTTT. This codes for CASSFYDGYSNQPQHF.

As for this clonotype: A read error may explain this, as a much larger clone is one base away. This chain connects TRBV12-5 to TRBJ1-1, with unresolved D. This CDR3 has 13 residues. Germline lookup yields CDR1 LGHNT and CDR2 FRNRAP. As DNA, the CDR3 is TGTGCTAGTGGTTCATCTCAGCCAACTGAAGCTTCCTTT. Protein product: CASGSSQPTEASF.

The CDR3 loop is CASTAGGSMNTEAFF. DNA of the CDR3: TGTGCCAGCACCGCAGGGGGCTCCATGAACACTGAAGCTTTCTTT. V and J are TRBV28 and TRBJ1-1, with 8 bases identical to TRBD1. Looked up from germline, CDR1 is MDHEN and CDR2 is SYDVKM. The CDR3 sequence is 15 residues long. After removal of 7 bases from V and 0 bases from J, the junction contained 7 bases not matched to a gene.

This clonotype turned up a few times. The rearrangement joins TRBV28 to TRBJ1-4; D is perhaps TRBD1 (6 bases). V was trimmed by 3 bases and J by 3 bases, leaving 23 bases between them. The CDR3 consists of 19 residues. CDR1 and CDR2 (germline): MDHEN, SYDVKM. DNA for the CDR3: TGTGCCAGCAGTTTCCGAACCTGGGGGCGCGGGGGTTCTAATGAAAAACTGTTTTTT. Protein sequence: CASSFRTWGRGGSNEKLFF.

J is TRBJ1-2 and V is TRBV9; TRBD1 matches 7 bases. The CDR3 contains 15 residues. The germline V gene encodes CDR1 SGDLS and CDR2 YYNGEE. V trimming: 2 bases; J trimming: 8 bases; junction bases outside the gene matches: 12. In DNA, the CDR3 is TGTGCCAGCAGCGTTACCGGGACAGATGGGAACGGCTACACCTTC. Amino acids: CASSVTGTDGNGYTF. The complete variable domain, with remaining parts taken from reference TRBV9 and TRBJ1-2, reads DSGVTQTPKHLITATGQRVTLRCSPRSGDLSVYWYQQSLDQGLQFLIQYYNGEERAKGNILERFSAQQFPDLHSELNLSSLELGDSALYFCASSVTGTDGNGYTFGSGTRLTVV.

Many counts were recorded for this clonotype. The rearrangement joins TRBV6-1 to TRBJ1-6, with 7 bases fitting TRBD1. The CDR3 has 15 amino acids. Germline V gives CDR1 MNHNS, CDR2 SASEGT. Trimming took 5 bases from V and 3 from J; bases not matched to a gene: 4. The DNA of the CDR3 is TGTGCCAGCAGTACGGACAGGAACTATAATTCACCCCTCCACTTT. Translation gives CASSTDRNYNSPLHF.

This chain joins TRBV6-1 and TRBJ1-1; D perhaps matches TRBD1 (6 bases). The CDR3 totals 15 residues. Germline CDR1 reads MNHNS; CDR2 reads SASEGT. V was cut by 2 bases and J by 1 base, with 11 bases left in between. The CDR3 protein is CASSERGLGNTEAFF. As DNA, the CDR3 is TGTGCCAGCAGTGAAAGGGGGTTGGGGAACACTGAAGCTTTCTTT.

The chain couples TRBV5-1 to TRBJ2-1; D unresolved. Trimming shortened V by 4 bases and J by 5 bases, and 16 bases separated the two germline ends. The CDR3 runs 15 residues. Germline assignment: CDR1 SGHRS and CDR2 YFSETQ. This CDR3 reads CASSRKETGHNEQFF. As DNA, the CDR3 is TGCGCCAGCAGCAGAAAGGAAACGGGCCACAATGAGCAGTTCTTC.

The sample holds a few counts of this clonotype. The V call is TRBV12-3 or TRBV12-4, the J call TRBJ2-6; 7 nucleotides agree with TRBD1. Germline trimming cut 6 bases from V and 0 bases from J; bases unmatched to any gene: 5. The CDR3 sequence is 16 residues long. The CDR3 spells CASRGQLSSGANVLTF. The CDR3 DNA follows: TGTGCCAGCAGGGGACAGTTAAGCTCTGGGGCCAACGTCCTGACTTTC.

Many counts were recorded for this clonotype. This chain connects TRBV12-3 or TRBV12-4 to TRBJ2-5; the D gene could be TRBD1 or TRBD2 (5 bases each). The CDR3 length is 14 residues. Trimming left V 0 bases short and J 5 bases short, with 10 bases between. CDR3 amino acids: CASSLAGVVETQYF. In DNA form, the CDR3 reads TGTGCCAGCAGTTTAGCGGGGGTTGTGGAGACCCAGTACTTC.

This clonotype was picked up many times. CDR3 coding DNA: TGTGCCAGCACCGTCGGCGCTCTCGGGGGCTACACCTTC. Amino acid sequence: CASTVGALGGYTF. The J gene is TRBJ1-2, the V gene TRBV12-3 or TRBV12-4; D remains ambiguous. Trimming removed 7 bases at V and 8 bases at J, with 17 bases between. The CDR3 has 13 residues.

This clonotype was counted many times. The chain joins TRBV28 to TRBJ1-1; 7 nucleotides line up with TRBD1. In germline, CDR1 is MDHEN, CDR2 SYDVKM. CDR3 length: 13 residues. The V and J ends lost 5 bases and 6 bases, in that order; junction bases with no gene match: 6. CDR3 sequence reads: CASSPDRRAEAFF. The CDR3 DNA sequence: TGTGCCAGCAGTCCGGACAGGAGGGCTGAAGCTTTCTTT.

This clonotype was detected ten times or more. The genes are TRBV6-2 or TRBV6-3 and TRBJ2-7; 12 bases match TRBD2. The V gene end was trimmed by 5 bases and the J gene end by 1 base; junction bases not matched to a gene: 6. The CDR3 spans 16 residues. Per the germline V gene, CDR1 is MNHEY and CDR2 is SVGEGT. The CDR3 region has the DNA TGTGCCAGCAGTCACACGACTAGCGGGAGATCCTACGAGCAGTACTTC. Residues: CASSHTTSGRSYEQYF.

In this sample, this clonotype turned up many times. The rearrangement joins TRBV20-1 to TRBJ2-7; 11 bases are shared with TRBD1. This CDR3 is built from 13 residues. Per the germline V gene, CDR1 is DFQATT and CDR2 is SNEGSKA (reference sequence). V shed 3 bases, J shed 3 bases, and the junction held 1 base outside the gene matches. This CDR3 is CSASGTGGYEQYF. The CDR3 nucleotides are TGCAGTGCTAGCGGGACAGGGGGCTACGAGCAGTACTTC.

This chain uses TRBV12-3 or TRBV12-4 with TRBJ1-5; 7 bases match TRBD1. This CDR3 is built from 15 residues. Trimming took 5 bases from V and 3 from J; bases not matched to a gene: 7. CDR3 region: CASSPGTETNQPQHF. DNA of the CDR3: TGTGCCAGCAGTCCCGGGACAGAAACCAATCAGCCCCAGCATTTT.

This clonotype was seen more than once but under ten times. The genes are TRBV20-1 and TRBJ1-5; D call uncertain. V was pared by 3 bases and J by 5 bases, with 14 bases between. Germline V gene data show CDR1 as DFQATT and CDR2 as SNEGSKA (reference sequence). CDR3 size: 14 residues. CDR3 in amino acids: CSASPGGVYQPQHF. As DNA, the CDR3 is TGCAGTGCTAGCCCGGGTGGGGTATATCAGCCCCAGCATTTT.

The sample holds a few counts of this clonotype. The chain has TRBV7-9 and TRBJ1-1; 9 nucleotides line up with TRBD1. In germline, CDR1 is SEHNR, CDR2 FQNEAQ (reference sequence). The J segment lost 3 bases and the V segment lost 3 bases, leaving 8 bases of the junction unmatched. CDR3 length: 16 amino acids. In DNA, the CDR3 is TGTGCCAGCAGCTTCGGGGGGACAGGGACCCACACTGAAGCTTTCTTT. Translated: CASSFGGTGTHTEAFF.

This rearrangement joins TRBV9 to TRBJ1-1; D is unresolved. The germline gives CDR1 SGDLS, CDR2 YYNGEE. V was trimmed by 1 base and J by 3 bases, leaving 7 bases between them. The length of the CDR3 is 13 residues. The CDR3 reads CASSVSVDTEAFF. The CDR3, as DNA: TGTGCCAGCAGCGTATCGGTGGACACTGAAGCTTTCTTT.

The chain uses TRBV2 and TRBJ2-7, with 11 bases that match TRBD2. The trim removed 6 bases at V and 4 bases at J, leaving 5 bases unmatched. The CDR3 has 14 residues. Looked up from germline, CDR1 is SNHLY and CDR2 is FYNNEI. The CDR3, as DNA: TGTGCCAGCAGGCTTAGCGGGAGGGGATACGAGCAGTACTTC. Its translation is CASRLSGRGYEQYF.

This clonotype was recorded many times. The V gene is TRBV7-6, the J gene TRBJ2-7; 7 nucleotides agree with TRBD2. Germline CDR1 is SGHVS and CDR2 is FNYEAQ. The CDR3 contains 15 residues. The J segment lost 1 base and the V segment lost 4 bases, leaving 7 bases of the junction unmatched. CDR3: CASSYRTSSSYEQYF. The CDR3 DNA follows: TGTGCCAGCAGCTACCGGACTAGTAGTTCCTACGAGCAGTACTTC. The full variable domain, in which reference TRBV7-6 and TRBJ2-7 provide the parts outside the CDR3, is GAGVSQSPRYKVTKRGQDVALRCDPISGHVSLYWYRQALGQGPEFLTYFNYEAQQDKSGLPNDRFSAERPEGSISTLTIQRTEQRDSAMYRCASSYRTSSSYEQYFGPGTRLTVT.

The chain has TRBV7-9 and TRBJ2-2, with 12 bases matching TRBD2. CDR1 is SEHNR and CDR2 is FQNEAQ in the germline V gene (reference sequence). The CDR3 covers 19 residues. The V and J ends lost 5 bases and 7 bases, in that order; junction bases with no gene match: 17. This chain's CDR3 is CASSAGKLAGGAFIGELFF. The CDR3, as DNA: TGTGCCAGCAGCGCCGGGAAACTAGCGGGAGGTGCTTTTATCGGGGAGCTGTTTTTT.

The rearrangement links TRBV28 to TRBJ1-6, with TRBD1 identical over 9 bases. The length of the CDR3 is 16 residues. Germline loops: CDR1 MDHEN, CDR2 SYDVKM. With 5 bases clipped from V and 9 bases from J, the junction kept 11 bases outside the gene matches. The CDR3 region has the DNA TGTGCCAGCAGTCGTTACACCGGGACAGGGACTTCACCCCTCCACTTT. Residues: CASSRYTGTGTSPLHF. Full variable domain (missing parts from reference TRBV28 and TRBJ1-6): DVKVTQSSRYLVKRTGEKVFLECVQDMDHENMFWYRQDPGLGLRLIYFSYDVKMKEKGDIPEGYSVSREKKERFSLILESASTNQTSMYLCASSRYTGTGTSPLHFGNGTRLTVT.

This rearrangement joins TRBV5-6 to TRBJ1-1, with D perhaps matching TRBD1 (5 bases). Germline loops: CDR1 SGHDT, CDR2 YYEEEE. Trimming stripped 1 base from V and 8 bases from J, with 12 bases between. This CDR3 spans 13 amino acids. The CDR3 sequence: CASSLPLTGEAFF. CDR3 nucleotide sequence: TGTGCCAGCAGCTTGCCGTTAACAGGCGAAGCTTTCTTT.

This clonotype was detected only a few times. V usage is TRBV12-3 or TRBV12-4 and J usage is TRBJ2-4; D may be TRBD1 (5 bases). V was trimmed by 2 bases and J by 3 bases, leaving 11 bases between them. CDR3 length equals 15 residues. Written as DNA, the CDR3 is TGTGCCAGCAGTTTAACGGCAGGGAACAAAAACATTCAGTACTTC. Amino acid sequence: CASSLTAGNKNIQYF.

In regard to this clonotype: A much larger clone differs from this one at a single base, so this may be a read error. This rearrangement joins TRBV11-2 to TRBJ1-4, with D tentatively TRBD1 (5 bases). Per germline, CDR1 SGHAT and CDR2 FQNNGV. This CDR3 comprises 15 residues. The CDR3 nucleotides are TGTGCCAGCAGCTCCGGGACTACAACTAGTGAAAAACTGTTTTTT. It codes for CASSSGTTTSEKLFF.